Each of the 26 T cell receptor beta chains below was sequenced from the same sample in a study of control samples from healthy donors and cancer patients. Repertoires were generated with immunoSEQ multiplex PCR, while TCRdb's copy carries only in-frame clones and drops some. Of 100,000 to 150,000 clones detected, 70% to 90% appear once; the ten largest clones hold approximately 37%. Material: blood. Receptor source: a man over 45 in good health.

V gene TRBV5-6 combines with J gene TRBJ2-3; 8 bases map to TRBD2. Trimming removed 2 bases from V and 4 bases from J; junction bases left unmatched: 12. Germline V gene data show CDR1 as SGHDT and CDR2 as YYEEEE. There are 17 residues in the CDR3. In DNA form, the CDR3 reads TGTGCCAGCAGCTTTCCTCTCTCGGGGGGGCCCCCAGATACGCAGTATTTT. It codes for CASSFPLSGGPPDTQYF.

The rearrangement links TRBV19 to TRBJ1-1, with D possibly being TRBD1 (6 bases). V was clipped by 5 bases and J by 11 bases, with 18 bases between them. There are 13 residues in the CDR3. Germline CDR1 reads LNHDA; CDR2 reads SQIVND (reference sequence). CDR3: CASSSQQGSSAFF. The CDR3, as DNA: TGTGCCAGTAGTTCTCAACAGGGTAGTTCGGCTTTCTTT.

The V gene is TRBV4-1, the J gene TRBJ2-3; weak D call: TRBD2 (5 bases). V was clipped by 0 bases and J by 2 bases, with 15 bases between them. Germline V gene lookup returns CDR1 MGHRA and CDR2 YSYEKL. The CDR3 has 17 residues. The chain's CDR3 is CASSQDRWAEDTDTQYF. The DNA for the CDR3 is TGCGCCAGCAGCCAAGATCGGTGGGCGGAGGACACAGATACGCAGTATTTT.

The chain carries TRBV6-5 and TRBJ2-7; 7 nucleotides line up with TRBD1. CDR1 and CDR2 (germline): MNHEY, SVGAGI. Trimming cost V 7 bases and J 3 bases; bases outside gene matches: 12. This CDR3 contains 15 residues. The DNA for the CDR3 is TGTGCCAGCAAGAAAGGACCTACAGGGGTCTACGAGCAGTACTTC. It encodes CASKKGPTGVYEQYF.

The chain has TRBV5-1 and TRBJ2-7; D assignment may be TRBD1 or TRBD2 (5 bases each). Germline CDR1 is SGHRS and CDR2 is YFSETQ. The CDR3 runs to 14 residues. The V and J ends lost 0 bases and 6 bases respectively, with 13 bases between them. The CDR3 region is CASSLGMGRLEQYF. Here the CDR3 DNA reads TGCGCCAGCAGCTTGGGGATGGGACGCCTCGAGCAGTACTTC.

This clone was seen just once. The gene calls are TRBV18 and TRBJ1-2; 10 positions match TRBD1. The CDR3 has 16 residues. Germline V gene lookup returns CDR1 KGHSH and CDR2 LQKENI. Germline trimming cut 1 base from V and 0 bases from J; bases unmatched to any gene: 2. For the CDR3, the DNA is TGTGCCAGCTCACCACTAGGACAGGGGGCTAACTATGGCTACACCTTC. Encoded protein: CASSPLGQGANYGYTF.

This clone appeared many times. The rearrangement links TRBV12-3 or TRBV12-4 to TRBJ1-2, with D maybe TRBD1 (6 bases). The V end lost 4 bases, the J end lost 8 bases, and 11 bases lay between the germline ends. The CDR3 spans 12 residues. CDR3: CASSYRVRGYTF. CDR3 bases: TGTGCCAGCAGTTACAGGGTACGGGGCTACACCTTC.

The J gene is TRBJ2-2, the V gene TRBV5-1; 9 nucleotides align to TRBD1. V was pared by 7 bases and J by 6 bases, with 10 bases of the junction left unmatched. Germline V gene lookup returns CDR1 SGHRS and CDR2 YFSETQ. The CDR3 contains 15 residues. The CDR3 DNA reads TGCGCCAGCGAGGAGACAGGGGGTTTCGCCGGGGAGCTGTTTTTT. Translated, it gives CASEETGGFAGELFF. The whole variable domain, filled in from reference TRBV5-1 and TRBJ2-2, reads KAGVTQTPRYLIKTRGQQVTLSCSPISGHRSVSWYQQTPGQGLQFLFEYFSETQRNKGNFPGRFSGRQFSNSRSEMNVSTLELGDSALYLCASEETGGFAGELFFGEGSRLTVL.

V and J are TRBV30 and TRBJ1-2; 8 bases match TRBD1. Unmatched junction bases numbered 4, after V lost 0 bases and J lost 7 bases. CDR1 and CDR2 (germline): GTSNPN, SVGIG (reference sequence). The CDR3 is made up of 13 amino acids. Here the CDR3 reads CAWSVNRGGGYTF. CDR3 coding DNA: TGTGCCTGGAGTGTAAACAGGGGGGGTGGCTACACCTTC.

The rearrangement uses TRBV4-1 and TRBJ1-1; no clear D. The CDR3 totals 15 residues. In germline, CDR1 is MGHRA, CDR2 YSYEKL. V was clipped by 0 bases and J by 4 bases, with 12 bases between them. In DNA form, the CDR3 reads TGCGCCAGCAGCCAAGAGGGAGGGTGGCGCACTGAAGCTTTCTTT. It specifies CASSQEGGWRTEAFF.

This chain connects TRBV19 to TRBJ2-5; the D gene could be TRBD1 or TRBD2 (6 bases each). The germline V and J ends were trimmed by 6 bases and 1 base, with 9 bases remaining between them. This CDR3 comprises 13 residues. The germline CDR1 and CDR2 sequences are LNHDA and SQIVND (reference sequence). CDR3 coding DNA: TGTGCCAGTAGCGGGGGCCTCCAAGAGACCCAGTACTTC. Translated: CASSGGLQETQYF. Together with reference TRBV19 and TRBJ2-5, the CDR3 gives the full variable domain: DGGITQSPKYLFRKEGQNVTLSCEQNLNHDAMYWYRQDPGQGLRLIYYSQIVNDFQKGDIAEGYSVSREKKESFPLTVTSAQKNPTAFYLCASSGGLQETQYFGPGTRLLVL.

The CDR3 spells CASSLGSIPGAFF. The CDR3 nucleotides are TGCGCCAGCAGCTTGGGTAGTATCCCAGGAGCTTTCTTT. The chain links TRBV5-1 to TRBJ1-1; D is unresolved. The CDR3 is 13 amino acids. Between the trimmed V and J ends, which lost 0 bases and 10 bases, there was a span of 13 bases. The germline CDR1 and CDR2 sequences are SGHRS and YFSETQ.

This clone was recorded once. The gene calls are TRBV29-1 and TRBJ1-1; weak D call: TRBD1 (6 bases). With 3 bases removed from V and 5 bases from J, the gap between germline ends came to 16 bases. CDR3 length equals 14 residues. Germline values: CDR1 SQVTM, CDR2 ANQGSEA. The CDR3 is CSVDKGGPETEAFF. In DNA, the CDR3 is TGCAGCGTTGACAAAGGGGGGCCTGAGACTGAAGCTTTCTTT.

This clone came up once. The chain employs TRBV19 and TRBJ1-5; 9 bases match TRBD1. Germline CDR1 is LNHDA and CDR2 is SQIVND (reference sequence). J lost 0 bases, V lost 4 bases, and 1 base had no gene match. The CDR3 extends over 15 amino acids. CDR3 in amino acids: CASSTDRGSNQPQHF. The CDR3 nucleotides are TGTGCCAGTAGTACGGACAGGGGTAGCAATCAGCCCCAGCATTTT.

The chain recombines TRBV29-1 with TRBJ1-5; a possible D gene is TRBD1 (6 bases). In germline, CDR1 is SQVTM, CDR2 ANQGSEA. V lost 5 bases and J 1 base, leaving 9 bases between the germline ends. The CDR3 length is 13 residues. CDR3 DNA sequence: TGCAGCGTTTCAGGACAGAGCAATCAGCCCCAGCATTTT. This sequence encodes CSVSGQSNQPQHF.

This chain links TRBV5-1 with TRBJ1-6; TRBD1 matches at 7 bases. From germline, CDR1 is SGHRS and CDR2 YFSETQ. The V and J ends lost 5 bases and 5 bases, in that order; junction bases with no gene match: 1. The CDR3 is 13 residues long. The CDR3 protein is CASRGQHNSPLHF. Here the CDR3 DNA reads TGCGCCAGCAGGGGACAGCATAATTCACCCCTCCACTTT.

The chain links TRBV11-2 to TRBJ1-1, with 8 bases fitting TRBD1. The CDR3 has 16 residues. Unmatched junction bases numbered 4, after V lost 1 base and J lost 0 bases. Germline-derived CDR1 and CDR2 are SGHAT and FQNNGV. The DNA of the CDR3 is TGTGCCAGCAGCTTAGCCCCGGACAGGGTGAACACTGAAGCTTTCTTT. The encoded protein is CASSLAPDRVNTEAFF.

The genes are TRBV27 and TRBJ1-3; TRBD1 might be the D (5 bases). The germline CDR1 and CDR2 sequences are MNHEY and SMNVEV (reference sequence). This CDR3 comprises 15 residues. The V gene lost 4 bases and the J gene lost 4 bases, with 14 bases spanning the gap. CDR3: CASSYQGGPGNTIYF. The CDR3 DNA reads as TGTGCCAGCAGTTATCAGGGAGGCCCAGGAAACACCATATATTTT.

This clone was counted a few times. This specimen includes other DNA sequences encoding the same CDR3. CDR3 bases: TGTGCCAGCAGTTTAGGAGAGACCCAGTACTTC. Translation: CASSLGETQYF. The gene calls are TRBV27 and TRBJ2-5; no definite D call. This CDR3 has 11 residues. V was clipped by 2 bases and J by 4 bases, with 2 bases between them. CDR1 is MNHEY, CDR2 SMNVEV, per germline (reference sequence).

This clone appeared a few times. J is TRBJ1-2 and V is TRBV6-5; a weak D match, TRBD1 (5 bases). Trimming left V 5 bases short and J 4 bases short, with 11 bases between. The CDR3 is made up of 13 amino acids. Per the germline V gene, CDR1 is MNHEY and CDR2 is SVGAGI. The CDR3, as DNA: TGTGCCAGCAGTCCGGGACTCCTCTATGGCTACACCTTC. Its protein is CASSPGLLYGYTF.

The rearrangement joins TRBV2 to TRBJ2-7; no definite D call. The CDR3 totals 12 residues. Germline lookup yields CDR1 SNHLY and CDR2 FYNNEI. The V end lost 6 bases, the J end lost 2 bases, and 8 bases lay between the germline ends. The CDR3 loop is CASRQDTYEQYF. CDR3 DNA sequence: TGTGCCAGCAGGCAGGATACCTACGAGCAGTACTTC. The whole variable domain, filled in from reference TRBV2 and TRBJ2-7, reads EPEVTQTPSHQVTQMGQEVILRCVPISNHLYFYWYRQILGQKVEFLVSFYNNEISEKSEIFDDQFSVERPDGSNFTLKIRSTKLEDSAMYFCASRQDTYEQYFGPGTRLTVT.

This sequence joins TRBV5-4 and TRBJ2-5; D unclear. Looked up from germline, CDR1 is SGHNT and CDR2 is YYREEE (reference sequence). The ends were cut back, 0 bases at V and 2 bases at J, with 14 bases in the middle. The CDR3 has 16 amino acids. The CDR3 region is CASSLATGATQETQYF. The CDR3 DNA sequence: TGTGCCAGCAGCTTGGCGACGGGCGCAACTCAAGAGACCCAGTACTTC.

The rearrangement links TRBV9 to TRBJ2-3; D possibly corresponds to TRBD2 (5 bases). CDR1 is SGDLS, CDR2 YYNGEE, per germline. Trimming shortened V by 3 bases and J by 6 bases, and 23 bases separated the two germline ends. The CDR3 length is 17 residues. The CDR3 here is CASSAVQQLNGGDTQYF. In DNA form, the CDR3 reads TGTGCCAGCAGCGCCGTCCAACAGCTCAACGGCGGGGATACGCAGTATTTT.

The V gene is TRBV29-1, the J gene TRBJ1-1, with D unresolved. There are 13 residues in the CDR3. The V gene lost 0 bases and the J gene lost 4 bases, with 9 bases spanning the gap. Germline CDR1 reads SQVTM; CDR2 reads ANQGSEA. In nucleotides, the CDR3 is TGCAGCGTTGAAGATCTAGGGAGCACTGAAGCTTTCTTT. Protein sequence: CSVEDLGSTEAFF.

The V gene is TRBV7-2, the J gene TRBJ2-6; D gene uncertain. V lost 1 base to trimming and J lost 0 bases, with 4 bases between them. Germline CDR1 and CDR2: SGHTA and FQGNSA. The CDR3 has 15 amino acids. In DNA form, the CDR3 reads TGTGCCAGCAGCTTAGGCGGCTCTGGGGCCAACGTCCTGACTTTC. It translates to CASSLGGSGANVLTF.

The chain is built from TRBV30 and TRBJ1-1, with 7 bases matching TRBD1. Germline CDR1 and CDR2: GTSNPN and SVGIG (reference sequence). The CDR3 has 15 residues. V dropped 2 bases and J dropped 5; count of bases not matched to a gene: 11. Here the CDR3 DNA reads TGTGCCTGGAGTTCGGGGGCAGGGGGGTGGACTGAAGCTTTCTTT. Translated: CAWSSGAGGWTEAFF.